These 27 T cell receptor beta chains share one sample of origin, sequenced in a study of CD8+ T cells in alopecia areata. Following RNA extraction, reverse transcription yielded cDNA that acted as the sequencing template. Generated by immunoSEQ multiplex PCR, the TCRdb table keeps only in-frame clones and is missing some. The data show 95,000 to 100,000 clones, with approximately 60% seen just once and 15% held by the top ten. The treatment denotes: oral pan-JAK inhibitor, 5-10 mg twice daily. Specimen: CD8+ T cells sorted from blood, collected at week 4, from a patient treated with tofacitinib. The receptor source for this set is a human donor with alopecia areata.

The V gene is TRBV4-2, the J gene TRBJ1-6; 10 bases line up with TRBD1. Germline V gene data show CDR1 as LGHNA and CDR2 as YNFKEQ. There are 16 residues in the CDR3. V shed 7 bases, J shed 7 bases, and the junction held 10 bases outside the gene matches. Here the CDR3 DNA reads TGTGCCAGCACCGTCGACCTGGGACAGGGGAATTCACCCCTCCACTTT. Translating it yields CASTVDLGQGNSPLHF.

This clone was counted at least ten times. CDR3 coding DNA: TGTGCCAGCAGCTTAGAGGGGGCTGGGGCCAACGTCCTGACTTTC. This translates into CASSLEGAGANVLTF. The rearrangement joins TRBV13 to TRBJ2-6, with a weak D call TRBD1 (6 bases). This CDR3 comprises 15 residues. The V end lost 1 base, the J end lost 2 bases, and 6 bases lay between the germline ends. Germline CDR1 and CDR2: PRHDT and FYEKMQ (reference sequence).

This clone was counted between two and nine times. The genes are TRBV10-3 and TRBJ2-6, with D perhaps TRBD2 (5 bases). Germline loops: CDR1 ENHRY, CDR2 SYGVKD. V gave up 0 bases and J gave up 0 bases, with 12 bases separating them. This CDR3 is built from 18 residues. CDR3 protein: CAISESNSVHSGANVLTF. Here the CDR3 DNA reads TGTGCCATCAGTGAGTCTAATAGCGTACACTCTGGGGCCAACGTCCTGACTTTC.

The V and J genes are TRBV4-2 and TRBJ2-1; D is possibly TRBD1 (5 bases). Trimming pared 4 bases from V and 5 bases from J, leaving 12 bases between. CDR3 size: 14 residues. Germline CDR1 LGHNA, CDR2 YNFKEQ. For the CDR3, the DNA is TGTGCCAGCAGCCTGGGGTCGACAGACAATGAGCAGTTCTTC. It yields the protein CASSLGSTDNEQFF.

The chain carries TRBV29-1 and TRBJ2-1; D unresolved. This CDR3 is built from 12 residues. Trimming cost V 3 bases and J 9 bases, with 12 bases left between them. Per germline, CDR1 SQVTM and CDR2 ANQGSEA. CDR3 coding DNA: TGCAGCGTTGATTCCGTTATAGGTGAGCAGTTCTTC. Its translation: CSVDSVIGEQFF.

The sample holds a few counts of this clone. V gene TRBV29-1 combines with J gene TRBJ1-1; D uncertain. The ends were cut back, 0 bases at V and 0 bases at J, with 5 bases in the middle. CDR1 and CDR2 from the germline V gene are SQVTM and ANQGSEA. This CDR3 has 13 amino acids. As DNA, the CDR3 is TGCAGCGTTGAAGACGGCATGAACACTGAAGCTTTCTTT. This codes for CSVEDGMNTEAFF.

The J gene is TRBJ2-7, the V gene TRBV19, with D uncertain. The CDR3 is 14 residues long. Germline V gene sequence: CDR1 LNHDA, CDR2 SQIVND (reference sequence). Trimming left V 1 base short and J 2 bases short, with 9 bases between. In DNA, the CDR3 is TGTGCCAGTAGTATAGGACTCGAAACCTACGAGCAGTACTTC. It yields the protein CASSIGLETYEQYF.

The V call is TRBV27, the J call TRBJ2-3; TRBD2 aligns across 7 bases. The CDR3 covers 16 residues. The germline CDR1 and CDR2 sequences are MNHEY and SMNVEV (reference sequence). V shed 4 bases, J shed 2 bases, and the junction held 9 bases outside the gene matches. The CDR3 sequence is CASSSPGREATDTQYF. The CDR3 bases are TGTGCCAGCAGTTCCCCAGGGAGGGAAGCCACAGATACGCAGTATTTT.

This clone appeared a few times. V gene TRBV6-5 combines with J gene TRBJ1-5; no clear D. CDR3 length equals 16 residues. Trimming pared 2 bases from V and 2 bases from J, leaving 13 bases between. In germline, CDR1 is MNHEY, CDR2 SVGAGI. The CDR3 nucleotides are TGTGCCAGCAGTTACCCGGTCCCAAAGGGCAATCAGCCCCAGCATTTT. Translated, it gives CASSYPVPKGNQPQHF.

V usage is TRBV7-9 and J usage is TRBJ1-1; D might be TRBD1 (5 bases). Trimming left V 10 bases short and J 1 base short, with 10 bases between. The CDR3 is made up of 12 amino acids. Germline V CDR1 and CDR2: SEHNR, FQNEAQ (reference sequence). The CDR3: CATSQGNTEAFF. For the CDR3, the DNA is TGTGCCACAAGTCAGGGGAACACTGAAGCTTTCTTT. Looking up the rest from reference TRBV7-9 and TRBJ1-1 gives the full variable domain: DTGVSQNPRHKITKRGQNVTFRCDPISEHNRLYWYRQTLGQGPEFLTYFQNEAQLEKSRLLSDRFSAERPKGSFSTLEIQRTEQGDSAMYLCATSQGNTEAFFGQGTRLTVV.

A remark on this clone: One end of the junction is discordant with germline, which a read error may explain. The chain has TRBV9 and TRBJ2-5, with 7 bases fitting TRBD2. Per the germline V gene, CDR1 is SGDLS and CDR2 is YYNGEE. The CDR3 has 15 amino acids. As DNA, the CDR3 is TGTGCCGGCAGCGTAGATGGCGGGGGACAAGAGACCCAGTACTTC. Its protein is CAGSVDGGGQETQYF.

The chain uses TRBV5-1 and TRBJ2-5, with 10 nucleotides matching TRBD1. The ends lost 7 bases at V and 5 bases at J; junction bases unmatched: 5. Germline lookup yields CDR1 SGHRS and CDR2 YFSETQ. The length of the CDR3 is 13 residues. CDR3 DNA: TGCGCCAGCGAAGACAGGGGGCGGGAGACCCAGTACTTC. Encoded protein: CASEDRGRETQYF.

The J gene is TRBJ1-2, the V gene TRBV28; tentatively, D is TRBD1 (5 bases). The CDR3 contains 13 residues. Germline CDR1 and CDR2: MDHEN and SYDVKM. V was cut by 5 bases and J by 5 bases, with 12 bases left in between. The CDR3 is CASSPGRQYGYTF. In DNA form, the CDR3 reads TGTGCCAGCAGTCCGGGACGGCAATATGGCTACACCTTC.

This sequence joins TRBV9 and TRBJ2-5; D may be TRBD2 (6 bases). The CDR3 runs to 15 residues. Germline V gene data show CDR1 as SGDLS and CDR2 as YYNGEE. Between the trimmed V and J ends, which lost 3 bases and 3 bases, there was a span of 15 bases. As DNA, the CDR3 is TGTGCCAGCAGCGCAACGGGACTCTCTGAAGAGACCCAGTACTTC. It encodes CASSATGLSEETQYF.

The chain has TRBV7-9 and TRBJ2-1; 9 nucleotides align to TRBD2. The CDR3 is 19 residues long. Germline-derived CDR1 and CDR2 are SEHNR and FQNEAQ (reference sequence). Trimming cost V 2 bases and J 7 bases; bases outside gene matches: 18. CDR3 sequence: CASSLSPLAGGTSGNEQFF. CDR3 DNA: TGTGCCAGCAGCTTATCCCCACTAGCGGGCGGAACCAGTGGAAATGAGCAGTTCTTC.

The chain joins TRBV28 to TRBJ2-5; 7 nucleotides agree with TRBD1. Unmatched junction bases numbered 14, after V lost 6 bases and J lost 4 bases. The germline V gene has CDR1 MDHEN and CDR2 SYDVKM. This CDR3 contains 16 residues. The CDR3: CASSLTRDRDGETQYF. The CDR3 DNA reads TGTGCCAGCAGCCTAACCCGGGACAGAGATGGAGAGACCCAGTACTTC. Full variable domain (outside the CDR3, taken from reference TRBV28 and TRBJ2-5): DVKVTQSSRYLVKRTGEKVFLECVQDMDHENMFWYRQDPGLGLRLIYFSYDVKMKEKGDIPEGYSVSREKKERFSLILESASTNQTSMYLCASSLTRDRDGETQYFGPGTRLLVL.

The rearrangement uses TRBV19 and TRBJ1-1; D unresolved. Trimming stripped 1 base from V and 1 base from J, with 4 bases between. The CDR3 is 13 amino acids. Germline lookup yields CDR1 LNHDA and CDR2 SQIVND (reference sequence). CDR3 loop: CASSIGQNTEAFF. CDR3 nucleotide sequence: TGTGCCAGTAGTATAGGGCAGAACACTGAAGCTTTCTTT.

This sequence joins TRBV15 and TRBJ2-1; D not resolved. V shed 1 base and J shed 0 bases, with 13 bases lying between them. The germline gives CDR1 LNHNV, CDR2 YYDKDF (reference sequence). The CDR3 length is 17 residues. The CDR3 reads CATSRVGRASSYNEQFF. The CDR3 DNA reads TGTGCCACCAGCAGAGTAGGACGGGCAAGCTCCTACAATGAGCAGTTCTTC.

The V call is TRBV7-9, the J call TRBJ2-1; D unclear. The germline CDR1 and CDR2 sequences are SEHNR and FQNEAQ (reference sequence). Trimming took off 5 bases at V and 5 bases at J, with 7 bases between the two ends. This CDR3 contains 12 residues. Here the CDR3 DNA reads TGTGCCAGCAGCGGACCCCACAATGAGCAGTTCTTC. Its protein is CASSGPHNEQFF.

The chain is built from TRBV27 and TRBJ1-6, with 8 bases fitting TRBD1. Losses at the gene ends were 6 bases for V and 3 bases for J; bases not matched to a gene: 4. Germline V CDR1 and CDR2: MNHEY, SMNVEV (reference sequence). The CDR3 has 15 amino acids. The CDR3 nucleotides are TGTGCCAGCAGCCCAGGGGGCTTCTATAATTCACCCCTCCACTTT. This codes for CASSPGGFYNSPLHF.

The chain couples TRBV29-1 to TRBJ1-1; D gene ambiguous. Germline CDR1 is SQVTM and CDR2 is ANQGSEA. Deletions cut 6 bases from V and 2 bases from J, with 13 bases between. This CDR3 spans 13 amino acids. Here the CDR3 reads CSVTLTSNTEAFF. CDR3 nucleotide sequence: TGCAGCGTAACCCTGACATCCAACACTGAAGCTTTCTTT. Using reference TRBV29-1 and TRBJ1-1 for the parts outside the CDR3, the full variable domain is SAVISQKPSRDICQRGTSLTIQCQVDSQVTMMFWYRQQPGQSLTLIATANQGSEATYESGFVIDKFPISRPNLTFSTLTVSNMSPEDSSIYLCSVTLTSNTEAFFGQGTRLTVV.

J is TRBJ1-2 and V is TRBV27; tentative D call: TRBD1 (6 bases). Germline CDR1 and CDR2: MNHEY and SMNVEV (reference sequence). V lost 5 bases and J 6 bases, leaving 16 bases between the germline ends. The length of the CDR3 is 14 residues. CDR3 sequence: CASSGTGFGNGYTF. The CDR3 DNA is TGTGCCAGCAGTGGAACAGGGTTCGGTAATGGCTACACCTTC.

This chain links TRBV11-2 with TRBJ2-7; TRBD1 might be the D (5 bases). The CDR3 sequence is 13 residues long. Looked up from germline, CDR1 is SGHAT and CDR2 is FQNNGV. The V gene lost 1 base and the J gene lost 6 bases, with 10 bases spanning the gap. Here the CDR3 DNA reads TGTGCCAGCAGCTTAGGTGGGGCAATCGAGCAGTACTTC. Its translation: CASSLGGAIEQYF. The whole variable domain, filled in from reference TRBV11-2 and TRBJ2-7, reads EAGVAQSPRYKIIEKRQSVAFWCNPISGHATLYWYQQILGQGPKLLIQFQNNGVVDDSQLPKDRFSAERLKGVDSTLKIQPAKLEDSAVYLCASSLGGAIEQYFGPGTRLTVT.

This clone was observed once. J is TRBJ2-3 and V is TRBV7-8; D is uncertain. The CDR3 is 12 residues long. Trimming left V 0 bases short and J 6 bases short, with 4 bases between. Looked up from germline, CDR1 is SGHVS and CDR2 is FQNEAQ. CDR3 in amino acids: CASSLAPDTQYF. The DNA of the CDR3 is TGTGCCAGCAGCTTAGCCCCGGATACGCAGTATTTT.

This sequence joins TRBV7-9 and TRBJ1-1; D is perhaps TRBD1 (5 bases). CDR3 length: 15 amino acids. V dropped 2 bases and J dropped 0 bases, with 10 bases sitting between them. Germline-derived CDR1 and CDR2 are SEHNR and FQNEAQ (reference sequence). This CDR3 reads CASSLSGGMNTEAFF. The DNA for the CDR3 is TGTGCCAGCAGCTTAAGCGGGGGGATGAACACTGAAGCTTTCTTT. The full variable domain, rest sourced from reference TRBV7-9 and TRBJ1-1, is DTGVSQNPRHKITKRGQNVTFRCDPISEHNRLYWYRQTLGQGPEFLTYFQNEAQLEKSRLLSDRFSAERPKGSFSTLEIQRTEQGDSAMYLCASSLSGGMNTEAFFGQGTRLTVV.

This sequence joins TRBV29-1 and TRBJ2-1; 9 nucleotides align to TRBD2. Germline loops: CDR1 SQVTM, CDR2 ANQGSEA. With V trimmed by 2 bases and J by 5 bases, 10 bases remained unmatched. This CDR3 is 16 amino acids long. This CDR3 reads CSVEQWLAGRDNEQFF. CDR3 coding DNA: TGCAGCGTTGAACAGTGGCTAGCGGGGCGTGACAATGAGCAGTTCTTC.

V and J are TRBV28 and TRBJ1-5; D not certain. The length of the CDR3 is 15 residues. V shed 2 bases and J shed 0 bases, with 8 bases lying between them. Germline-derived CDR1 and CDR2 are MDHEN and SYDVKM. DNA of the CDR3: TGTGCCAGCAGTTTAATTTCCTATAGCAATCAGCCCCAGCATTTT. This sequence encodes CASSLISYSNQPQHF.